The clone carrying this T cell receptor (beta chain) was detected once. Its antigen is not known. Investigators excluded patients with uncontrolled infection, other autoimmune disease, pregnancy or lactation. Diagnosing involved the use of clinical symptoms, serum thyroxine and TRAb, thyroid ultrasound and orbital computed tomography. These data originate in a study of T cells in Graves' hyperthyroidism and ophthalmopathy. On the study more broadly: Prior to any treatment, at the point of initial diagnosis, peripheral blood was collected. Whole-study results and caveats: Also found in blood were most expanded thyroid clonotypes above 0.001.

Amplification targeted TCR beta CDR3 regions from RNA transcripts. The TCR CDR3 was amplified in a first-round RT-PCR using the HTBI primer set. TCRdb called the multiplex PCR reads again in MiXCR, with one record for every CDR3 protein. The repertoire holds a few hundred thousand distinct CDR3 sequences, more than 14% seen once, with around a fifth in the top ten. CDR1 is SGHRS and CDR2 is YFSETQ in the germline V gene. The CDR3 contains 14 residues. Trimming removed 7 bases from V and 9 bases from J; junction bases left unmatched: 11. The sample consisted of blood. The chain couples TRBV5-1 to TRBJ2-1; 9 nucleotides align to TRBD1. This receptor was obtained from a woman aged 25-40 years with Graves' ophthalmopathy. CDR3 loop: CASQPGQGFGEQFF. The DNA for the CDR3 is TGCGCCAGCCAACCGGGACAGGGATTCGGTGAGCAGTTCTTC.